This entry lists 25 T cell receptor beta chains sequenced from one sample in a study of blood T cells in healthy people across ages. Through a sample-barcoded 5' primer and a J-beta primer mix, a second PCR was run for roughly 6 to 12 cycles. Using its own MiXCR run on the 5' RACE reads, TCRdb lists one record per CDR3 protein. Of nearly 1 million distinct CDR3 sequences in the sample, 45% to 60% were seen once. Sequenced: blood. These receptors all stem from a woman between 55 and 75 years old in good health.

The chain employs TRBV5-1 and TRBJ2-5; 7 nucleotides match TRBD1. The V segment lost 4 bases and the J segment 3 bases; nucleotides outside the gene matches: 6. This CDR3 spans 14 amino acids. Germline V gives CDR1 SGHRS, CDR2 YFSETQ. In DNA, the CDR3 is TGCGCCAGCAGCCGACAGGGAACGGAAGAGACCCAGTACTTC. It codes for CASSRQGTEETQYF. Using reference TRBV5-1 and TRBJ2-5 for the parts outside the CDR3, the full variable domain is KAGVTQTPRYLIKTRGQQVTLSCSPISGHRSVSWYQQTPGQGLQFLFEYFSETQRNKGNFPGRFSGRQFSNSRSEMNVSTLELGDSALYLCASSRQGTEETQYFGPGTRLLVL.

This clonotype was seen only a few times. V usage is TRBV7-3 and J usage is TRBJ2-5, with D perhaps TRBD2 (6 bases). Germline CDR1 and CDR2: SGHTA and FQGTGA. The CDR3 spans 15 residues. Trimming stripped 3 bases from V and 4 bases from J, with 15 bases between. Here the CDR3 DNA reads TGTGCCAGCAGCTTGGAGGGCTTCGCCGGAGAGACCCAGTACTTC. It specifies CASSLEGFAGETQYF.

V is TRBV5-1 and J is TRBJ2-5; 7 bases map to TRBD2. The CDR3 is 17 amino acids. Germline CDR1 is SGHRS and CDR2 is YFSETQ. V lost 3 bases and J lost 11; bases outside the gene matches: 22. CDR3 loop: CASSWGGGVSLLEEQYF. In nucleotides, the CDR3 is TGCGCCAGCAGCTGGGGGGGAGGGGTCAGTTTACTCGAGGAGCAGTACTTC.

The V call is TRBV5-1, the J call TRBJ2-3; 8 bases align to TRBD2. The V gene's germline CDR1 is SGHRS and CDR2 YFSETQ. V lost 7 bases and J lost 2; bases outside the gene matches: 9. The CDR3 length is 15 residues. This chain's CDR3 is CASSDSGIITDTQYF. The CDR3 bases are TGCGCCAGCTCCGATAGCGGGATTATCACAGATACGCAGTATTTT.

Only a few counts were recorded for this clonotype. This chain joins TRBV5-1 and TRBJ2-3, with 9 bases matching TRBD1. Germline V gene lookup returns CDR1 SGHRS and CDR2 YFSETQ. J was trimmed by 2 bases and V by 5 bases; bases with no gene match: 12. CDR3 length equals 17 residues. This CDR3 is CASRTGTGSSDTDTQYF. The CDR3 nucleotides read TGCGCCAGCAGGACCGGGACAGGGTCGTCCGACACAGATACGCAGTATTTT.

This clonotype has a handful of counts. The CDR3 loop reads CAISVSMDEQFF. In DNA, the CDR3 is TGTGCCATCAGTGTCAGTATGGATGAGCAGTTCTTC. The rearrangement joins TRBV10-3 to TRBJ2-1; no clear D. V was trimmed by 4 bases and J by 8 bases, leaving 9 bases between them. CDR3 length: 12 amino acids. Germline assignment: CDR1 ENHRY and CDR2 SYGVKD.

The chain carries TRBV7-7 and TRBJ2-5, with TRBD1 matching 7 bases. Germline-derived CDR1 and CDR2 are SSHAT and FNYEAQ (reference sequence). V shed 5 bases, J shed 5 bases, and the junction held 14 bases outside the gene matches. The CDR3 consists of 16 residues. CDR3 DNA: TGTGCCAGCAGCGCAACCGCCGACAGGGCGGTGGAGACCCAGTACTTC. It is translated as CASSATADRAVETQYF. The entire variable domain, with the rest obtained from reference TRBV7-7 and TRBJ2-5, is as follows: GAGVSQSPRYKVTKRGQDVTLRCDPISSHATLYWYQQALGQGPEFLTYFNYEAQPDKSGLPSDRFSAERPEGSISTLTIQRTEQRDSAMYRCASSATADRAVETQYFGPGTRLLVL.

This clonotype was seen only a few times. The V call is TRBV6-1, the J call TRBJ1-4; D is possibly TRBD1 (5 bases). CDR1 and CDR2 from the germline V gene are MNHNS and SASEGT. This CDR3 has 15 amino acids. V was shortened by 6 bases and J by 4 bases, with 15 bases between the two germline ends. CDR3 nucleotide sequence: TGTGCCAGCAGAAGACAGACCTCGATTAATGAAAAACTGTTTTTT. It is translated as CASRRQTSINEKLFF.

V usage is TRBV15 and J usage is TRBJ1-2; D not resolved. The germline V gene has CDR1 LNHNV and CDR2 YYDKDF (reference sequence). There are 14 residues in the CDR3. The germline V and J ends were trimmed by 0 bases and 7 bases, with 12 bases remaining between them. CDR3 region: CATSRDNGVRGYTF. The CDR3 DNA reads as TGTGCCACCAGCAGAGATAACGGGGTGCGTGGCTACACCTTC.

The rearrangement joins TRBV30 to TRBJ1-5, with D possibly matching TRBD1 (6 bases). There are 15 residues in the CDR3. From germline, CDR1 is GTSNPN and CDR2 SVGIG (reference sequence). Trimming cost V 2 bases and J 7 bases, with 18 bases left between them. DNA for the CDR3: TGTGCCTGGAGTTCCGGACAGAGCTTATTCCAGCCCCAGCATTTT. Protein sequence: CAWSSGQSLFQPQHF.

The chain recombines TRBV27 with TRBJ2-4, with TRBD1 identical over 9 bases. V was clipped by 7 bases and J by 8 bases; unmatched bases: 6. There are 13 residues in the CDR3. Germline V gives CDR1 MNHEY, CDR2 SMNVEV (reference sequence). The chain's CDR3 is CASTSTGGDIQYF. The DNA of the CDR3 is TGTGCCAGCACTTCGACAGGGGGGGACATTCAGTACTTC.

The rearrangement joins TRBV20-1 to TRBJ1-4; D is undetermined. Per the germline V gene, CDR1 is DFQATT and CDR2 is SNEGSKA (reference sequence). This CDR3 has 15 residues. Trimming removed 0 bases at V and 1 base at J, with 9 bases between. In nucleotides, the CDR3 is TGCAGTGCTAGAGATATGGGGATAACTAATGAAAAACTGTTTTTT. Protein: CSARDMGITNEKLFF.

This clonotype came up once. The chain combines TRBV5-8 with TRBJ2-7; 9 nucleotides line up with TRBD1. The CDR3 length is 16 residues. CDR1 is SGHTS and CDR2 is YDEGEE in the germline V gene. The ends lost 2 bases at V and 6 bases at J; junction bases unmatched: 12. The CDR3 protein is CASSLALGTGFGEQYF. The CDR3 nucleotides are TGTGCCAGCAGCTTAGCCCTCGGGACAGGGTTTGGCGAGCAGTACTTC. The full variable domain, its missing parts supplied by reference TRBV5-8 and TRBJ2-7, is EAGVTQSPTHLIKTRGQQATLRCSPISGHTSVYWYQQALGLGLQFLLWYDEGEERNRGNFPPRFSGRQFPNYSSELNVNALELEDSALYLCASSLALGTGFGEQYFGPGTRLTVT.

This chain connects TRBV4-2 to TRBJ2-4; D is uncertain. Germline V gene lookup returns CDR1 LGHNA and CDR2 YNFKEQ. The CDR3 length is 15 residues. The V and J ends lost 1 base and 9 bases respectively, with 16 bases between them. The CDR3 sequence: CASSQGWPEACIQYF. The CDR3 DNA reads as TGTGCCAGCAGCCAAGGGTGGCCGGAAGCTTGCATTCAGTACTTC.

The chain links TRBV28 to TRBJ2-7; 10 bases map to TRBD2. Germline V gives CDR1 MDHEN, CDR2 SYDVKM. V was pared by 7 bases and J by 7 bases, with 10 bases of the junction left unmatched. The CDR3 is made up of 14 amino acids. CDR3 nucleotide sequence: TGTGCCAGCACCCCAGCGGGAGGGCCTGGGGAGCAGTACTTC. Its translation: CASTPAGGPGEQYF.

Turning to this clonotype: This may be a read error: a much more frequent sequence differs by one nucleotide. V usage is TRBV20-1 and J usage is TRBJ2-4; 9 positions agree with TRBD2. The assigned J gene may be wrong: the sequence end matches TRBJ2-7 better. This CDR3 has 15 residues. From germline, CDR1 is DFQATT and CDR2 SNEGSKA (reference sequence). The CDR3 loop is CSVNKGTSRIYEQYF. For the CDR3, the DNA is TGCAGTGTCAACAAGGGGACTAGCAGGATCTACGAGCAGTACTTC.

This clonotype appeared many times. This sequence joins TRBV10-3 and TRBJ2-1; no definite D call. The CDR3 has 11 residues. The V end was cut by 3 bases, the J end by 10 bases, with 7 bases between. CDR1 and CDR2 (germline): ENHRY, SYGVKD. DNA of the CDR3: TGTGCCATCAGTGATCTAGGGGAGCAGTTCTTC. It specifies CAISDLGEQFF.

This clonotype was seen at least ten times. This sequence joins TRBV4-2 and TRBJ2-1, with TRBD2 matching 8 bases. The CDR3 runs 16 residues. The germline CDR1 and CDR2 sequences are LGHNA and YNFKEQ. With V trimmed by 0 bases and J by 2 bases, 3 bases remained unmatched. This CDR3 is CASSQEIAGTYNEQFF. The CDR3 DNA is TGTGCCAGCAGCCAAGAAATAGCGGGAACCTACAATGAGCAGTTCTTC.

This clonotype was seen at least ten times. This chain connects TRBV29-1 to TRBJ2-7, with 9 nucleotides matching TRBD1. V shed 4 bases, J shed 1 base, and the junction held 11 bases outside the gene matches. The CDR3 is 16 amino acids. Per germline, CDR1 SQVTM and CDR2 ANQGSEA. The CDR3 reads CSVGGDRDRASYEQYF. CDR3 coding DNA: TGCAGCGTTGGGGGGGACCGGGACAGGGCGTCCTACGAGCAGTACTTC.

The chain employs TRBV28 and TRBJ1-2; D unresolved. The germline V and J ends were trimmed by 3 bases and 1 base, with 6 bases remaining between them. The CDR3 sequence is 13 residues long. Germline CDR1 is MDHEN and CDR2 is SYDVKM. The CDR3 protein is CASSLWVNYGYTF. CDR3 coding DNA: TGTGCCAGCAGTTTGTGGGTTAACTATGGCTACACCTTC.

The chain is built from TRBV10-3 and TRBJ2-5; perhaps TRBD2 as D (5 bases). TRBJ2-7 explains the end of the DNA better; the J call may be wrong. This CDR3 comprises 13 residues. Germline V lookup: CDR1 ENHRY, CDR2 SYGVKD. This CDR3 is CAISNPDYYEQYF. Here the CDR3 DNA reads TGTGCCATCAGTAACCCCGACTACTACGAGCAGTACTTC.

The CDR3: CSARAGDRWYEDTQYF. CDR3 coding DNA: TGCAGTGCTAGAGCGGGGGACAGGTGGTATGAGGATACGCAGTATTTT. V is TRBV20-1 and J is TRBJ2-3; 8 nucleotides match TRBD1. With V trimmed by 1 base and J by 6 bases, 12 bases remained unmatched. CDR3 length: 16 amino acids. Germline CDR1 and CDR2: DFQATT and SNEGSKA (reference sequence).

The chain couples TRBV7-2 to TRBJ2-3; 9 bases map to TRBD2. J gave up 1 base and V 10 bases, and 9 bases lay outside the gene matches. The V gene's germline CDR1 is SGHTA and CDR2 FQGNSA. The CDR3 length is 15 residues. CDR3 residues: CATASGMIGTDTQYF. The CDR3 region has the DNA TGTGCCACCGCTAGCGGGATGATAGGCACAGATACGCAGTATTTT. Full variable domain (outside the CDR3, taken from reference TRBV7-2 and TRBJ2-3): GAGVSQSPSNKVTEKGKDVELRCDPISGHTALYWYRQSLGQGLEFLIYFQGNSAPDKSGLPSDRFSAERTGGSVSTLTIQRTQQEDSAVYLCATASGMIGTDTQYFGPGTRLTVL.

This clonotype occurred a few times. This rearrangement joins TRBV27 to TRBJ2-5; D not certain. The last part of the DNA fits TRBJ2-7 better; the J call may be wrong. The CDR3 runs to 14 residues. Germline V gene lookup returns CDR1 MNHEY and CDR2 SMNVEV (reference sequence). In DNA form, the CDR3 reads TGTGCCAGCAGCGCCACCGGGTATACCTACGAGCAGTACTTC. Its protein is CASSATGYTYEQYF.

The chain links TRBV10-3 to TRBJ2-3; weak D call: TRBD1 (6 bases). This CDR3 comprises 16 residues. Germline V CDR1 and CDR2: ENHRY, SYGVKD. V was cut by 2 bases and J by 6 bases, with 18 bases left in between. The CDR3: CAISEGGLGEVDTQYF. DNA for the CDR3: TGTGCCATCAGTGAGGGGGGCTTGGGAGAGGTGGATACGCAGTATTTT.